Shown below are 23 T cell receptor beta chains from a single sample sequenced in a study of molecular identifiers for immune sequencing clone quantification. Each CDR3 protein gets one entry after TCRdb re-called the PCR reads with MiXCR. This sample yields around 320,000 distinct CDR3 sequences, of which over 20% are seen a single time; 0.74% belongs to the top ten. The sequenced sample was naive CD8+ T cells from blood, with Jurkat cell RNA spiked in. Subset reported: FACS-sorted CD8+CD4-CCR7+CD45RA+ naive T cells. The receptors stem from a human donor in good health. Some libraries in this study had Jurkat cell RNA spiked in.

This clonotype came up many times. The rearrangement joins TRBV10-3 to TRBJ1-1; 7 positions match TRBD1. Germline V gene lookup returns CDR1 ENHRY and CDR2 SYGVKD. This CDR3 region has 12 residues. Here the CDR3 DNA reads TGTGCTTCGGGACAGATGAACACTGAAGCTTTCTTT. This codes for CASGQMNTEAFF.

In its sample, this clonotype was seen many times. The V gene is TRBV12-3 or TRBV12-4, the J gene TRBJ1-1; D perhaps matches TRBD1 (5 bases). V lost 4 bases, J lost 11 bases, and 20 bases lay in between. This CDR3 is built from 14 residues. Here the CDR3 DNA reads TGTGCCAGCAGTTCCCCCCCGAAGGGGCCGGGGGCTTTCTTT. Translated: CASSSPPKGPGAFF.

This clonotype was counted ten times or more. The chain couples TRBV20-1 to TRBJ1-5, with unresolved D. The CDR3 length is 13 residues. The V gene lost 3 bases and the J gene lost 3 bases, with 9 bases spanning the gap. CDR1 DFQATT and CDR2 SNEGSKA come from the germline V gene (reference sequence). As DNA, the CDR3 is TGCAGTGCTAGGATCGGGGTCAATCAGCCCCAGCATTTT. It specifies CSARIGVNQPQHF.

This clonotype showed up many times. The chain couples TRBV6-5 to TRBJ1-4; 7 positions agree with TRBD1. Looked up from germline, CDR1 is MNHEY and CDR2 is SVGAGI. The CDR3 consists of 15 residues. The J segment lost 8 bases and the V segment lost 4 bases, leaving 10 bases of the junction unmatched. CDR3 coding DNA: TGTGCCAGCAGTTTTTTGTCAGGGGGTCGGGAAAAACTGTTTTTT. It specifies CASSFLSGGREKLFF.

This clonotype was seen only a few times. The rearrangement links TRBV3-1 to TRBJ2-5; D is undetermined. Trimming shortened V by 0 bases and J by 4 bases, and 9 bases separated the two germline ends. This CDR3 has 14 residues. Per germline, CDR1 LGHDT and CDR2 YNNKEL (reference sequence). The CDR3 is CASSQDIRLETQYF. The CDR3 bases are TGTGCCAGCAGCCAAGATATCAGGTTAGAGACCCAGTACTTC.

The V gene is TRBV12-3 or TRBV12-4, the J gene TRBJ2-5, with 16 bases fitting TRBD2. J gave up 3 bases and V 5 bases, and 3 bases lay outside the gene matches. This CDR3 region has 16 residues. CDR3 coding DNA: TGTGCCAGCAGTATGGGACTAGCGGGAGGGGAAGAGACCCAGTACTTC. Its protein is CASSMGLAGGEETQYF.

This clonotype was counted only a few times. V usage is TRBV28 and J usage is TRBJ1-1; D is possibly TRBD1 (5 bases). The CDR3 runs 15 residues. The ends were cut back, 1 base at V and 5 bases at J, with 14 bases in the middle. The germline gives CDR1 MDHEN, CDR2 SYDVKM. The CDR3: CASSLYQGRGTEAFF. DNA for the CDR3: TGTGCCAGCAGTTTATATCAGGGACGAGGAACTGAAGCTTTCTTT.

This chain links TRBV27 with TRBJ2-1; maybe TRBD1 (6 bases). Trimming removed 0 bases at V and 9 bases at J, with 6 bases between. CDR1 is MNHEY and CDR2 is SMNVEV in the germline V gene (reference sequence). The CDR3 covers 12 residues. CDR3 coding DNA: TGTGCCAGCAGTTTATCGGGGGCTGAGCAGTTCTTC. Its protein product is CASSLSGAEQFF.

About this clonotype: One end of the junction fails to match germline, which may point to a read error. V and J are TRBV14 and TRBJ1-1; possible D gene TRBD1, 5 bases. CDR3 length: 13 residues. Germline V gives CDR1 SGHDN, CDR2 FVKESK. The CDR3 spells CAGRRDLELWAFF. CDR3 coding DNA: TGTGCCGGCAGAAGGGACCTGGAACTCTGGGCTTTCTTT.

Comment on this clonotype: This likely reflects a read error, since a far larger clone is one base away. The genes are TRBV6-5 and TRBJ1-5; D may be TRBD1 (6 bases). CDR3 length: 15 residues. CDR1 and CDR2 (germline): MNHEY, SVGAGI. Trimming shortened V by 10 bases and J by 1 base, and 17 bases separated the two germline ends. The CDR3 DNA is TGTGCCAACAGCCCAGGGCAGGGGAGCAATCAGCCCCAGCATTTT. This sequence encodes CANSPGQGSNQPQHF.

This clonotype has just a few counts. The V and J genes are TRBV9 and TRBJ2-7; TRBD1 or TRBD2 may be the D gene (5 bases each). V gave up 2 bases and J gave up 2 bases, with 11 bases separating them. From germline, CDR1 is SGDLS and CDR2 YYNGEE. The length of the CDR3 is 14 residues. CDR3 nucleotide sequence: TGTGCCAGCAGCGTCTCTGGGACCGCCTACGAGCAGTACTTC. It is translated as CASSVSGTAYEQYF.

As concerns this clonotype: This could be a read error, since a much larger clone is one nucleotide away. J is TRBJ1-2 and V is TRBV29-1; TRBD1 might be the D (6 bases). The CDR3 extends over 14 amino acids. The germline gives CDR1 SQVTM, CDR2 ANQGSEA. CDR3 amino acids: CSVDTRGRGYSYTF. CDR3 DNA sequence: TGCAGCGTTGATACCAGGGGCAGGGGCTATAGCTACACCTTC.

This chain connects TRBV5-1 to TRBJ2-7, with TRBD1 matching over 8 bases. This CDR3 contains 16 residues. From germline, CDR1 is SGHRS and CDR2 YFSETQ. Germline trimming cut 0 bases from V and 2 bases from J; bases unmatched to any gene: 7. The CDR3 region is CASSLENRDRTYEQYF. CDR3 sequence (DNA): TGCGCCAGCAGCTTGGAAAACCGGGACAGGACCTACGAGCAGTACTTC.

As concerns this clonotype: Being one base from a much bigger clone, this may be a read error. The chain employs TRBV2 and TRBJ2-3, with 7 positions matching TRBD1. The CDR3 consists of 13 residues. CDR1 and CDR2 (germline): SNHLY, FYNNEI. V was clipped by 6 bases and J by 5 bases; unmatched bases: 5. The CDR3 region is CASRGTARDTQYF. CDR3 DNA: TGTGCCAGCAGAGGGACAGCCCGAGATACGCAGTATTTT.

Comment on this clonotype: The conserved phenylalanine or tryptophan is not found at the CDR3 terminus, so this likely reflects a read error. The chain uses TRBV4-1 and TRBJ1-1; D is possibly TRBD1 (5 bases). V dropped 0 bases and J dropped 5 bases, with 10 bases sitting between them. Germline V gene lookup returns CDR1 MGHRA and CDR2 YSYEKL. The CDR3 has 14 amino acids. In nucleotides, the CDR3 is TGCGCCAGCAGCCAAGAATGGGGCCTGACTGAAGCTTTCCTT. Translated, it gives CASSQEWGLTEAFL.

This clonotype was counted between two and nine times. The rearrangement links TRBV9 to TRBJ2-7, with 14 bases aligning to TRBD2. This CDR3 is 16 amino acids long. Per the germline V gene, CDR1 is SGDLS and CDR2 is YYNGEE. J lost 7 bases, V lost 3 bases, and 9 bases had no gene match. The CDR3 here is CASSGQPGLAGEEQYF. The CDR3 DNA reads as TGTGCCAGCAGCGGGCAACCGGGACTAGCGGGGGAAGAGCAGTACTTC.

This clonotype was found a few times. This sequence joins TRBV27 and TRBJ1-5; tentatively, D is TRBD1 (5 bases). CDR1 is MNHEY, CDR2 SMNVEV, per germline (reference sequence). V shed 8 bases and J shed 4 bases, with 21 bases lying between them. The CDR3 runs 16 residues. CDR3 sequence reads: CASASVFGGWNQPQHF. The CDR3 DNA sequence: TGTGCCAGCGCGTCGGTTTTCGGGGGTTGGAATCAGCCCCAGCATTTT.

This clonotype was detected many times. V is TRBV19 and J is TRBJ2-5, with D tentatively TRBD2 (5 bases). Germline V gene sequence: CDR1 LNHDA, CDR2 SQIVND (reference sequence). The CDR3 extends over 16 amino acids. The germline V and J ends were trimmed by 5 bases and 1 base, with 17 bases remaining between them. The CDR3 loop reads CASSSGSGGGQETQYF. The CDR3 coding sequence is TGTGCCAGTAGTTCGGGGTCGGGCGGAGGCCAAGAGACCCAGTACTTC.

This clonotype occurred a few times. This chain joins TRBV12-3 or TRBV12-4 and TRBJ2-3; tentatively, D is TRBD1 or TRBD2 (5 bases each). V gave up 6 bases and J gave up 6 bases, with 16 bases separating them. This CDR3 comprises 14 residues. This CDR3 reads CASRSEGLFDTQYF. The CDR3 region has the DNA TGTGCCAGCAGAAGCGAGGGGCTTTTTGATACGCAGTATTTT.

This clonotype came up a few times. The V and J genes are TRBV6-5 and TRBJ1-1; TRBD1 aligns across 7 bases. Looked up from germline, CDR1 is MNHEY and CDR2 is SVGAGI. J was trimmed by 10 bases and V by 0 bases; bases with no gene match: 5. This CDR3 spans 13 amino acids. CDR3 coding DNA: TGTGCCAGCAGTTACTCGGGGTCAGGGGGAGCTTTCTTT. This translates into CASSYSGSGGAFF.

This clonotype has more than one count but fewer than ten. This chain uses TRBV19 with TRBJ2-7, with D maybe TRBD2 (6 bases). The V gene's germline CDR1 is LNHDA and CDR2 SQIVND (reference sequence). The CDR3 spans 15 residues. Trimming removed 5 bases at V and 1 base at J, with 15 bases between. The DNA for the CDR3 is TGTGCCAGTAGTTACCGGGACTCAGGGTCCTACGAGCAGTACTTC. Residues: CASSYRDSGSYEQYF.

This clonotype was seen a handful of times. V gene TRBV6-2 or TRBV6-3 combines with J gene TRBJ2-4; D tentatively reads TRBD1 or TRBD2 (5 bases each). The germline CDR1 and CDR2 sequences are MNHEY and SVGEGT. This CDR3 is built from 16 residues. The V gene lost 5 bases and the J gene lost 0 bases, with 14 bases spanning the gap. The CDR3 DNA is TGTGCCAGCAGTAGGCGAGGGGACCTAGCCAAAAACATTCAGTACTTC. Translated: CASSRRGDLAKNIQYF.

This clonotype appeared many times. The chain links TRBV7-9 to TRBJ2-2; D unclear. V was clipped by 6 bases and J by 6 bases, with 8 bases between them. Germline loops: CDR1 SEHNR, CDR2 FQNEAQ (reference sequence). This CDR3 region has 12 residues. Written as DNA, the CDR3 is TGTGCCAGCAGTCGGTCCGCCGGGGAGCTGTTTTTT. Its translation: CASSRSAGELFF.